A selection of T cell receptor beta chains follows, all from one sample in a study of T cell responses to AZD1222 COVID-19 vaccine. The protocol was immunoSEQ multiplex PCR, while the TCRdb copy is restricted to in-frame clones and leaves out a portion. In the table there are about 140,000 clones, less than 95% of which are singletons. The starting material was peripheral blood, obtained on day 0 of AZD1222 vaccination. Receptor source: an adult in good health. Each CDR3 is given with its conserved first and last residue. The D gene is left open where the match is weak. Rows give clone size only sometimes, using once, few, many, or a class for an expanded clone.

j_gene	v_gene	abundance	d_gene	CDR3aa	CDR3nt
TRBJ1-3	TRBV12-3/TRBV12-4	NA	NA	CASSLLSGNTIYF	TGTGCCAGCAGTTTATTGTCTGGAAACACCATATATTTT
TRBJ1-5	TRBV7-2	NA	TRBD1	CASSQKTGGGYQPQHF	TGTGCCAGCAGCCAAAAGACAGGGGGCGGGTATCAGCCCCAGCATTTT
TRBJ1-3	TRBV6-1	NA	NA	CASSPTVSGNTIYF	TGTGCCAGCAGTCCCACAGTTTCTGGAAACACCATATATTTT
TRBJ1-2	TRBV19	NA	NA	CASSIPYSGGSYTF	TGTGCCAGTAGTATTCCATATTCGGGGGGAAGCTACACCTTC
TRBJ2-6	TRBV9	NA	NA	CASTTGSGANVLTF	TGTGCCAGCACCACAGGGTCTGGGGCCAACGTCCTGACTTTC
TRBJ2-7	TRBV12-3/TRBV12-4	NA	TRBD2	CASSQAGEEQYF	TGTGCCAGCAGCCAAGCGGGGGAAGAGCAGTACTTC
TRBJ2-7	TRBV18	NA	NA	CASSPPTSFPSEQYF	TGTGCCAGCTCACCACCGACGAGCTTTCCATCTGAGCAGTACTTC
TRBJ1-1	TRBV19	NA	NA	CASSMGQNEAFF	TGTGCCAGTAGTATGGGACAAAATGAAGCTTTCTTT
TRBJ1-5	TRBV27	NA	TRBD1	CASSLTGYSNQPQHF	TGTGCCAGCAGTTTGACAGGGTATAGCAATCAGCCCCAGCATTTT
TRBJ1-1	TRBV18	NA	NA	CASSPPKTGIMNTEAFF	TGTGCCAGCTCACCACCGAAGACAGGAATAATGAACACTGAAGCTTTCTTT
TRBJ2-7	TRBV9	NA	TRBD1	CASNPGGSQYEQYF	TGTGCCAGCAATCCAGGGGGCAGTCAGTACGAGCAGTACTTC
TRBJ1-4	TRBV12-1	once	NA	CASSFQHREKLFF	TGTGCCAGCAGCTTTCAACACAGGGAAAAACTGTTTTTT
TRBJ1-4	TRBV28	NA	TRBD1	CASRPPGQGVKLFF	TGTGCCAGCAGACCTCCGGGACAGGGGGTCAAACTGTTTTTT
TRBJ1-3	TRBV12-3/TRBV12-4	NA	NA	CASSPTDLNTIYF	TGTGCCAGCAGTCCGACAGACCTAAACACCATATATTTT
TRBJ2-5	TRBV29-1	NA	NA	CSVVQEQETQYF	TGCAGCGTTGTTCAGGAGCAAGAGACCCAGTACTTC
TRBJ1-2	TRBV3-1/TRBV3-2	NA	NA	CASSQAGGTQGRGYTF	TGTGCCAGCAGCCAAGCGGGAGGGACCCAGGGAAGAGGCTACACCTTC
TRBJ2-1	TRBV5-6	NA	NA	CASSVPGHPNEQFF	TGTGCCAGCAGCGTACCGGGCCACCCCAATGAGCAGTTCTTC